This T cell receptor beta chain was sequenced during a study of T cells after yellow fever vaccination. The study's findings and limits: It was a weaker secondary response, yet one that peaked faster, at day 5 versus 15. A small proportion of clonotypes was detected in both the CD4 and CD8 compartments. Reappearing after the booster were most of the clones from primary vaccination (around 96% CD4, 88% CD8).

There are 16 residues in the CDR3. Germline CDR1 and CDR2: DFQATT and SNEGSKA (reference sequence). Trimming pared 0 bases from V and 1 base from J, leaving 15 bases between. UMIs and a universal primer site were added when TCR cDNA was made by 5'RACE template switching. One entry per CDR3 protein, called by TCRdb with MiXCR from the 5' RACE reads. The sample lists approximately 550,000 distinct CDR3 sequences; 19% were seen once. Only a few counts were recorded for this clonotype. Antigen specificity is unknown. The sequence was obtained from a man aged 25 to 40 who received the YFV17D yellow fever vaccine. The source material was PBMCs, sampled 15 days after the yellow fever booster vaccination. The chain employs TRBV20-1 and TRBJ1-1, with no clear D. In nucleotides, the CDR3 is TGCAGTGCTAGAGAGTCGGGCTCGGTAGGGAACACTGAAGCTTTCTTT. Its translation: CSARESGSVGNTEAFF.